The TCR beta chain under discussion was sequenced for a study of T cell repertoires in cytomegalovirus infection. Study-level background: Peptides in the study included HLA-C-restricted and HLA-B-restricted CMV epitopes. Shared public TCR beta signatures pointed to both CMV infection and a matching HLA type.

Trimming stripped 6 bases from V and 0 bases from J, with 18 bases between. There are 17 residues in the CDR3. Per the germline V gene, CDR1 is MNHNY and CDR2 is SVGAGI (reference sequence). The study's findings and limits: Ex vivo responses were dominated by HLA-C-restricted CMV-specific TCR beta clonotypes.

TCRdb reanalysed the reads using MiXCR and keeps one entry per CDR3 protein. The sample holds 700,000 to 950,000 distinct CDR3 sequences, approximately 32% seen once. The table lists this clonotype with many counts. What it binds is not known. The origin of this receptor is a human donor in good health (CMV status not recorded). Some clones in this sample may be carry-over from other donors' samples. J is TRBJ2-4 and V is TRBV6-6; maybe TRBD1 (5 bases). Here the sequenced sample was cultured CD8+ T cells from PBMCs, taken from culture after CMV antigen stimulation. The CDR3 DNA reads as TGTGCCAGCAGCTCCCCACTTGACAGTCTAGCCAAAAACATTCAGTACTTC. Its translation: CASSSPLDSLAKNIQYF.